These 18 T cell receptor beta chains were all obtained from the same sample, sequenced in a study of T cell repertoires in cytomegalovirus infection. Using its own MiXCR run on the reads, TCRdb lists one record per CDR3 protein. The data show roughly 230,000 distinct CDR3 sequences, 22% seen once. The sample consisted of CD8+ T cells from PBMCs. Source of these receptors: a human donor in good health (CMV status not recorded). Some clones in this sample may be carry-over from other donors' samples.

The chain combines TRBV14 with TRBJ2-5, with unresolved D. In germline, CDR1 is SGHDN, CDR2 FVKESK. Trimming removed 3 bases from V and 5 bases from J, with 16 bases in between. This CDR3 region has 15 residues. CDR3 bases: TGTGCCAGCAGCCAGGGAACCGGGCCGAGGGAGACCCAGTACTTC. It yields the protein CASSQGTGPRETQYF.

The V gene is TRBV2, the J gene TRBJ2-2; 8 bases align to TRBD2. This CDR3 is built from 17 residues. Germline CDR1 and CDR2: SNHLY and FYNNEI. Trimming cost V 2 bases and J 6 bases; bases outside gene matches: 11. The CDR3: CASSESLAGLDSGELFF. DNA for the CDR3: TGTGCCAGCAGTGAAAGTTTAGCGGGACTAGACTCCGGGGAGCTGTTTTTT.

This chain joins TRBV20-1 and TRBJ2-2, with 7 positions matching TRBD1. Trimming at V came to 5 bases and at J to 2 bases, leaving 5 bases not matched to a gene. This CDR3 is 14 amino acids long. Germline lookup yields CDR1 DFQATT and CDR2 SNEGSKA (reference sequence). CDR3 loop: CSAYRDRNTGELFF. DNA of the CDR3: TGCAGTGCTTATAGGGACAGAAACACCGGGGAGCTGTTTTTT.

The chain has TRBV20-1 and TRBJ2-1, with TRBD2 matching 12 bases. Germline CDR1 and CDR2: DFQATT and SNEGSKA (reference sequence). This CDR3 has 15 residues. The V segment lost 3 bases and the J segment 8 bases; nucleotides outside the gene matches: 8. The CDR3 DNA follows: TGCAGTGCTAGGGAACTAGCGGGGGGAGCGGATGAGCAGTTCTTC. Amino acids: CSARELAGGADEQFF.

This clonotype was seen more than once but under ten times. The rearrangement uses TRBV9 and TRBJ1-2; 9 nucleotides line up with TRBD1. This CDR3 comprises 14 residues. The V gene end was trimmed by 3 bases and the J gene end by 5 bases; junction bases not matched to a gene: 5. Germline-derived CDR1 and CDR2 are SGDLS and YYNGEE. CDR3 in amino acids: CASSARTGAYGYTF. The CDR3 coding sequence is TGTGCCAGCAGCGCCCGGACAGGGGCATATGGCTACACCTTC.

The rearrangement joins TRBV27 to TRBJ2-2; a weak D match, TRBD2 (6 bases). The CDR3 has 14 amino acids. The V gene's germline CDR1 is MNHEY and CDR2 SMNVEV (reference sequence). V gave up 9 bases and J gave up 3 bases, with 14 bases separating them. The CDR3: CASRPGLYTGELFF. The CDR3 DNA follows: TGTGCCAGTCGCCCAGGACTATACACCGGGGAGCTGTTTTTT.

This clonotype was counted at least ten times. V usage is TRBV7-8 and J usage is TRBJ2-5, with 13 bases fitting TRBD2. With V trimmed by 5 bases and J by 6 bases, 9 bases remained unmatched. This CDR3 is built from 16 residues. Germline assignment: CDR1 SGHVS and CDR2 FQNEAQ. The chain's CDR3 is CASSLHRLAGGQTQYF. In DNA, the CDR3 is TGTGCCAGCAGCCTTCACCGACTAGCGGGGGGACAGACCCAGTACTTC.

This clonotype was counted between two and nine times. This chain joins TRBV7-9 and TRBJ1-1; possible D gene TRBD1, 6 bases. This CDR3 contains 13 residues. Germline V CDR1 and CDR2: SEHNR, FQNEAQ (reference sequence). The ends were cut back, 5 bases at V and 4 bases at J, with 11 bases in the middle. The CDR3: CASSPGEGTEAFF. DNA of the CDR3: TGTGCCAGCAGCCCAGGGGAGGGCACTGAAGCTTTCTTT.

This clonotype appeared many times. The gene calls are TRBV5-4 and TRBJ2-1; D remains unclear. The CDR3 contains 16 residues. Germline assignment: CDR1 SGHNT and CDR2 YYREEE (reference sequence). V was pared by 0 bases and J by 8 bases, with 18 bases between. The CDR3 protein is CASSLGVWVTEDEQFF. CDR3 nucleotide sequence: TGTGCCAGCAGCTTGGGTGTTTGGGTAACAGAGGATGAGCAGTTCTTC.

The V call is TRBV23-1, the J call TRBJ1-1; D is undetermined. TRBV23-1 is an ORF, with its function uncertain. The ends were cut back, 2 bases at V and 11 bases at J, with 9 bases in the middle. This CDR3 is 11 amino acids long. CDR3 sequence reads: CASSQGSVAFF. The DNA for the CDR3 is TGCGCCAGCAGTCAAGGGTCCGTCGCTTTCTTT.

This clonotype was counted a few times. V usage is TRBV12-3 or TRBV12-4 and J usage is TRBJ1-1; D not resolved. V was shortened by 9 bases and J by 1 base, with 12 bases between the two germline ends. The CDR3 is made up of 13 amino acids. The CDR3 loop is CASSGDWNTEAFF. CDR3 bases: TGTGCCAGTTCAGGTGATTGGAACACTGAAGCTTTCTTT.

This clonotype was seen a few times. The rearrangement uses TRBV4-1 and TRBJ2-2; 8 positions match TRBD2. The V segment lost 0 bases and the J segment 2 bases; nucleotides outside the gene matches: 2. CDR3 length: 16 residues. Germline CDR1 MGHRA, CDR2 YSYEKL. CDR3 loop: CASSQELAANTGELFF. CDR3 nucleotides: TGCGCCAGCAGCCAAGAACTAGCGGCAAACACCGGGGAGCTGTTTTTT.

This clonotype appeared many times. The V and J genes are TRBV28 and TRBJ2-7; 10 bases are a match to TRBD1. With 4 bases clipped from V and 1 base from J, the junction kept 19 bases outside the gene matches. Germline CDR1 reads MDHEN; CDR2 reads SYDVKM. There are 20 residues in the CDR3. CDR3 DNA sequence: TGTGCCAGCAGTTCGATACGGTCCCGGGACAGGGGACAAGAGTCCTACGAGCAGTACTTC. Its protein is CASSSIRSRDRGQESYEQYF.

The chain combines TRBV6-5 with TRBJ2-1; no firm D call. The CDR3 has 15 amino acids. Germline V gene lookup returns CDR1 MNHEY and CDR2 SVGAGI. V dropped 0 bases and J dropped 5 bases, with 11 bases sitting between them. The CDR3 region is CASSYSTSSNNEQFF. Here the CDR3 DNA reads TGTGCCAGCAGTTACTCGACGAGCAGCAACAATGAGCAGTTCTTC.

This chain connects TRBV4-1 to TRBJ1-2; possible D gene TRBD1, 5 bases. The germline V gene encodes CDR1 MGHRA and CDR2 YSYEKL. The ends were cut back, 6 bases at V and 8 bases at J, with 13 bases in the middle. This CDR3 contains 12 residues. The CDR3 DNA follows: TGCGCCAGCAGTCCGGGACTGCGCGGCTACACCTTC. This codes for CASSPGLRGYTF.

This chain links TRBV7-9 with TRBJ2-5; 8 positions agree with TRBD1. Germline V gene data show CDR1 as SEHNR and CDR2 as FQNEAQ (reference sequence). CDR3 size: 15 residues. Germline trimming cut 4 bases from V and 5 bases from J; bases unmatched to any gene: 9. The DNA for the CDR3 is TGTGCCAGCAGCTCAGAGACAGGGGTGCGTGAGACCCAGTACTTC. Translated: CASSSETGVRETQYF.

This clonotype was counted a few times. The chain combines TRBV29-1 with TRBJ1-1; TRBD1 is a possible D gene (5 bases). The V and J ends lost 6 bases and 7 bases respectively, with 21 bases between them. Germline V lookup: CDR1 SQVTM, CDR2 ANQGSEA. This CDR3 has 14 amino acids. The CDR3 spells CSVWDGRHDLEAFF. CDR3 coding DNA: TGCAGCGTCTGGGACGGTAGGCACGACCTTGAAGCTTTCTTT.

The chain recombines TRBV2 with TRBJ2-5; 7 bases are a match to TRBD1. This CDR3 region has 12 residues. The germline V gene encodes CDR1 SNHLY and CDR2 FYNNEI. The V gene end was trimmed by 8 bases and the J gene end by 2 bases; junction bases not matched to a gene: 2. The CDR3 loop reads CASQDRQETQYF. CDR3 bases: TGTGCCAGCCAGGACAGGCAAGAGACCCAGTACTTC.